The next 3 T cell receptor beta chains were all read from a single sample in a study of beta chain features in type 1 diabetes. The entirety of the isolated RNA underwent reverse transcription, so expressed TCRB transcripts were sequenced. Profiling relied on immunoSEQ multiplex PCR, and the TCRdb table lists in-frame clones only, not all of them. The repertoire includes under 900,000 clones, under 20% of them detected once, and about 0.02% sits in the top ten. The sequenced material came from naive CD4+ T cells from blood. The receptors were sampled from a woman under 30 in good health.

The gene calls are TRBV7-2 and TRBJ2-4; D unresolved. This CDR3 is 11 amino acids long. The V end was cut by 5 bases, the J end by 5 bases, with 4 bases between. CDR1 is SGHTA and CDR2 is FQGNSA in the germline V gene. DNA of the CDR3: TGTGCCAGCAGCGAACAAAACATTCAGTACTTC. As protein: CASSEQNIQYF. Full variable domain (rest looked up from reference TRBV7-2 and TRBJ2-4): GAGVSQSPSNKVTEKGKDVELRCDPISGHTALYWYRQSLGQGLEFLIYFQGNSAPDKSGLPSDRFSAERTGGSVSTLTIQRTQQEDSAVYLCASSEQNIQYFGAGTRLSVL.

This clone was counted between two and nine times. J is TRBJ2-3 and V is TRBV4-3; TRBD2 is a possible D gene (5 bases). This CDR3 region has 14 residues. V gave up 1 base and J gave up 4 bases, with 9 bases separating them. Germline V lookup: CDR1 LGHNA, CDR2 YSLEER. CDR3 protein: CASSQVGDSDTQYF. As DNA, the CDR3 is TGCGCCAGCAGCCAAGTGGGAGACTCAGATACGCAGTATTTT.

This clone was seen a few times. The chain has TRBV4-2 and TRBJ2-5; D perhaps matches TRBD2 (6 bases). The V end lost 5 bases, the J end lost 5 bases, and 15 bases lay between the germline ends. The CDR3 runs 14 residues. Germline V gene data show CDR1 as LGHNA and CDR2 as YNFKEQ. The CDR3 DNA reads TGTGCCAGCAGCGTGGCGGGAAGCTTTGAGACCCAGTACTTC. Translation gives CASSVAGSFETQYF.